This TCR beta chain was captured by sequencing in a study of beta chain features in type 1 diabetes. Expressed TCRB transcripts were sequenced because the isolated RNA had all been reverse transcribed beforehand. Samples of naive, central memory and regulatory T cells yielded a mean of about 3.5 million reads. Assay used: immunoSEQ multiplex PCR; TCRdb lists only in-frame clones, some missing. The profile shows about 470,000 clones, about 29% of them singletons. The CDR3 has 14 amino acids. Deletions cut 2 bases from V and 1 base from J, with 8 bases between. The germline V gene has CDR1 SEHNR and CDR2 FQNEAQ (reference sequence). As regards this clone: Its antigen is currently unknown. This CDR3 is also generated by other DNA sequences in the sample.

Overall study results and limits: Patients showed naive, central memory and Treg TCRB repertoires that appeared more similar than those of healthy donors. Patients with type 1 diabetes showed fewer VDJ junction insertions and more deletions.

Based on CD45RO/CCR7/CD25/CD127/CD95/CD27, CD4+ regulatory, stem cell-like memory, naive and central memory cells were sorted. The clonotype comes from a man aged 18 to 29 in good health. Material for sequencing was naive CD4+ T cells from blood. The gene calls are TRBV7-9 and TRBJ1-1; D perhaps matches TRBD1 (6 bases). CDR3 DNA sequence: TGTGCCAGCAGCTTAACACAGGGGAACACTGAAGCTTTCTTT. Translated, it gives CASSLTQGNTEAFF.